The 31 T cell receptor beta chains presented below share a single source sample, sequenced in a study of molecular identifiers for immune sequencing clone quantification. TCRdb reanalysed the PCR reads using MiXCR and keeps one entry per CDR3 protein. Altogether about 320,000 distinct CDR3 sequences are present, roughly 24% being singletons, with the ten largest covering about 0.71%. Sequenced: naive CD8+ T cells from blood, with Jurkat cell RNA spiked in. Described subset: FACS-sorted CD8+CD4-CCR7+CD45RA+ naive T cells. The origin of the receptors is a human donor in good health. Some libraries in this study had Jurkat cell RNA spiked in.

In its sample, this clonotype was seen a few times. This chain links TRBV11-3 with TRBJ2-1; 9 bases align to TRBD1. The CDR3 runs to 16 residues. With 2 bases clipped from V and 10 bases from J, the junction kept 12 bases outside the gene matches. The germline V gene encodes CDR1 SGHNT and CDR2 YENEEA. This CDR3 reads CASSLRDRVPSGEQFF. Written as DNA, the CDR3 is TGTGCCAGCAGCTTACGGGACAGGGTCCCTAGCGGAGAGCAGTTCTTC.

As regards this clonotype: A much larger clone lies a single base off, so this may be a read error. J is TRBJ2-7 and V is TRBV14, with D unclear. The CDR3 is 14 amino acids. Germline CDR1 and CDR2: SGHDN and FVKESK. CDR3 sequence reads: CASSQVGSSYEQHF. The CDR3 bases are TGTGCCAGCAGCCAAGTGGGTAGCTCCTACGAGCAGCACTTC.

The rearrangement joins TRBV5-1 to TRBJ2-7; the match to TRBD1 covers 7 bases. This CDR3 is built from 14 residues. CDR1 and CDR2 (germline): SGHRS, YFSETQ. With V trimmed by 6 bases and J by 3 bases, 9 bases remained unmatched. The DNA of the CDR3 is TGCGCCAGCACAGGGACAGACGGGGACTACGAGCAGTACTTC. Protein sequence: CASTGTDGDYEQYF.

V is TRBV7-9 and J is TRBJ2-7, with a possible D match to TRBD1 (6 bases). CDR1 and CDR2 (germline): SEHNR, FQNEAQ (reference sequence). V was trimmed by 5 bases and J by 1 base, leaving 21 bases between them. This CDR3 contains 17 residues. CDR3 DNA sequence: TGTGCCAGCAGCCCCCCCATCGGTTGGGGGCAGTCCTACGAGCAGTACTTC. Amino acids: CASSPPIGWGQSYEQYF.

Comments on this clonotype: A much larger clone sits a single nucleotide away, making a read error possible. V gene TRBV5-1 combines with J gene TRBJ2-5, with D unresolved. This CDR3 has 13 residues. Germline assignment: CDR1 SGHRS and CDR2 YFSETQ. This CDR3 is CASSLDYGEPQYF. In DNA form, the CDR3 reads TGCGCCAGCAGCTTGGACTACGGAGAGCCCCAGTACTTC.

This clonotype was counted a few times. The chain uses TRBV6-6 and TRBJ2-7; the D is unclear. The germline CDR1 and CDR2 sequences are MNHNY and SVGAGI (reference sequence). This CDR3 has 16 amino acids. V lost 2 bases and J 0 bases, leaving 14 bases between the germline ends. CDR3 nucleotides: TGTGCCAGCAGTTACGCCGCGCAGCCCTCCTCCTACGAGCAGTACTTC. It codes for CASSYAAQPSSYEQYF.

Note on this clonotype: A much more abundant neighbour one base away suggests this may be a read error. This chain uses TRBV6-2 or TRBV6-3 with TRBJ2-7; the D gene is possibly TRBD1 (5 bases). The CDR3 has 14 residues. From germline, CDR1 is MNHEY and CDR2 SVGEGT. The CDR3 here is CAGSYSGFSYEQYF. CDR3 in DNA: TGTGCCGGCAGTTACTCAGGGTTCTCCTACGAGCAGTACTTC.

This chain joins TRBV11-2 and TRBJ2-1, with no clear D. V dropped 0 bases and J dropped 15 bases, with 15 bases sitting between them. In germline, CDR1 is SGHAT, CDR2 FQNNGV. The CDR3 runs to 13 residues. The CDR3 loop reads CASSLDKGIRMFF. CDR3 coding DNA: TGTGCCAGCAGCTTAGATAAGGGCATTCGAATGTTCTTC.

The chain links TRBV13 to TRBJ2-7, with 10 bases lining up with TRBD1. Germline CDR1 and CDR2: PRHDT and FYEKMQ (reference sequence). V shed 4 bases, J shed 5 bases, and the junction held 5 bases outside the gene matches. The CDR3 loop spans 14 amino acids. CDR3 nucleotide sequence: TGTGCCAGCAGCTCCGGGACAGGGGTTGACGAGCAGTACTTC. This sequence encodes CASSSGTGVDEQYF.

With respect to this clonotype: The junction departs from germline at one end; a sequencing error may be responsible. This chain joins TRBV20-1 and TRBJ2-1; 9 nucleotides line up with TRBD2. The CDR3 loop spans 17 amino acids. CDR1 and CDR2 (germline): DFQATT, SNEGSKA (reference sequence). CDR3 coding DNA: TGCAGTGCTAGAGATCCCTCTAGCGGGGCCTCCTACAATGAGCAGTTTTTC. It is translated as CSARDPSSGASYNEQFF.

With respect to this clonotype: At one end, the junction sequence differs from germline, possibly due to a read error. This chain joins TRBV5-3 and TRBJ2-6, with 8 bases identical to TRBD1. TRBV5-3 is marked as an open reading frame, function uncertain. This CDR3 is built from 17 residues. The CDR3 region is CASSSSDRASGANVLTF. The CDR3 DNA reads TGTGCCAGCAGCTCATCGGACAGGGCTTCTGGGGCCAACGTCCTGACTTTC.

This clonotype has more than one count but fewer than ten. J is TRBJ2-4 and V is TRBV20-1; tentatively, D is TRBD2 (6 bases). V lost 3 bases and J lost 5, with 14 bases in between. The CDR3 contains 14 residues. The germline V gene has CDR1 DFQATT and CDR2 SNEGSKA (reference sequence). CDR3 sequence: CSARGRDSQNIQYF. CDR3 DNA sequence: TGCAGTGCTAGGGGGCGGGATAGCCAAAACATTCAGTACTTC.

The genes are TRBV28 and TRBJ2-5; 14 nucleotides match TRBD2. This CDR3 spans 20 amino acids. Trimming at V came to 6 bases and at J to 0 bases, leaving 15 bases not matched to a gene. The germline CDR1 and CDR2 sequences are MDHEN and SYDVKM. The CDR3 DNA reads TGTGCCAGCAGCTTTCCGGGACTAGCGGGAGAGGGACCGTACCAAGAGACCCAGTACTTC. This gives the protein CASSFPGLAGEGPYQETQYF.

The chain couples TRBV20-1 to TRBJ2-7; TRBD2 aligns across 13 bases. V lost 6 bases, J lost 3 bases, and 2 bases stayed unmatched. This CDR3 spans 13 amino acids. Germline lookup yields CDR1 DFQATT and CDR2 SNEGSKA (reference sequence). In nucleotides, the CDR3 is TGCAGTGCACGGACTAGCGGGGGCTACGAGCAGTACTTC. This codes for CSARTSGGYEQYF.

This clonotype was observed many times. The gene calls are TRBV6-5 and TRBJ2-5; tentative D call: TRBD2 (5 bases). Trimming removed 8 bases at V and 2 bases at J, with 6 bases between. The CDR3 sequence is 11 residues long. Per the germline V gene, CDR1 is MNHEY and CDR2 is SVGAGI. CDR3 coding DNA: TGTGCCAGCGGACTTCAAGAGACCCAGTACTTC. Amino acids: CASGLQETQYF.

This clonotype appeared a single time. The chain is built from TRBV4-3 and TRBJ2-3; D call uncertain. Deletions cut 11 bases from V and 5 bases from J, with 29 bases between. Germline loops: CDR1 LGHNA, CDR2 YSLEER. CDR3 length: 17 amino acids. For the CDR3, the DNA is TGCGCCGGCCGCCAAGATCGGTGCGGTCCGTTGGGAGATACGCAGTATTTT. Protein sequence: CAGRQDRCGPLGDTQYF.

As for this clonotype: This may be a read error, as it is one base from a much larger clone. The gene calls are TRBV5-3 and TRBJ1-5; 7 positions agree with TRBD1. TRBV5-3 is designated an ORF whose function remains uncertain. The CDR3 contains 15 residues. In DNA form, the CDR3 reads TGTGCCAGCAGCTGGGCGACAGGGAGCAATCAGCCCCAGCATTTT. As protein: CASSWATGSNQPQHF.

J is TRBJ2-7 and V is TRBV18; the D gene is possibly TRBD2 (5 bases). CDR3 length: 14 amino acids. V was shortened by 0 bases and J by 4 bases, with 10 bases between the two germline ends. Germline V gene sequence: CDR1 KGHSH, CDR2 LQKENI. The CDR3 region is CASSPPEAEYEQYF. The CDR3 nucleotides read TGTGCCAGCTCACCACCGGAGGCGGAGTACGAGCAGTACTTC.

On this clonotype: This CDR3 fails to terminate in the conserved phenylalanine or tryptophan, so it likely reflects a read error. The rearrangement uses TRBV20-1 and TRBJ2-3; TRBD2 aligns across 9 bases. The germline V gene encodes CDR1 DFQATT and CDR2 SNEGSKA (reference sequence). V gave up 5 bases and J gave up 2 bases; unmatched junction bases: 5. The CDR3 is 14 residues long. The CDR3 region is CSAEGLAYTDTQYS. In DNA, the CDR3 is TGCAGTGCTGAGGGACTAGCCTACACAGATACGCAGTATTCT.

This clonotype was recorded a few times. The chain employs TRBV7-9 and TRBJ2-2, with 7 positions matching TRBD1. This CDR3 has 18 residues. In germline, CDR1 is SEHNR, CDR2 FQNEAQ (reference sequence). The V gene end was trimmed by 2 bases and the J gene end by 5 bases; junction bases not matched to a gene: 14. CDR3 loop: CASSLSMRQGRGTGELFF. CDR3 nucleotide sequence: TGTGCCAGCAGCTTATCCATGAGACAGGGCAGAGGTACCGGGGAGCTGTTTTTT.

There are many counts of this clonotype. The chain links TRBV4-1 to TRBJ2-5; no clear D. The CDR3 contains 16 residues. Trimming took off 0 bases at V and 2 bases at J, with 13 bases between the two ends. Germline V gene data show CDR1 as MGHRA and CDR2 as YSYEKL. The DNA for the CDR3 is TGCGCCAGCAGCCAAGATAGCCCTGACCCGCAAGAGACCCAGTACTTC. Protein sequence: CASSQDSPDPQETQYF.

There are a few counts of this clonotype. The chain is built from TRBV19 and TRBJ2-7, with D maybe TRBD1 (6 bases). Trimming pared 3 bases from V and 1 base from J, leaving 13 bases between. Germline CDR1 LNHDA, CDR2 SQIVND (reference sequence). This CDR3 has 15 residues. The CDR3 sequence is CASSISVDSSYEQYF. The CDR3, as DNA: TGTGCCAGTAGTATTTCTGTGGACAGTTCCTACGAGCAGTACTTC.

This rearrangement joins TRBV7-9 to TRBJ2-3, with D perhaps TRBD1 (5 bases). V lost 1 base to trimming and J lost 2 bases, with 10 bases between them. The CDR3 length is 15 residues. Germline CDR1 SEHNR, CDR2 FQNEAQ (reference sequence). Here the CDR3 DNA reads TGTGCCAGCAGCTTAGTTATACAGGCCACAGATACGCAGTATTTT. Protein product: CASSLVIQATDTQYF.

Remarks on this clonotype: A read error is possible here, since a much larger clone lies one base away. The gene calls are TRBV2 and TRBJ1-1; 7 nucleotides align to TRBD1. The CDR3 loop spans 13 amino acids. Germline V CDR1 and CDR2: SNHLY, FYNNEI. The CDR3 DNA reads TGTGCCAGCAGTGTCAACAGGGGCACTGAAGCTCTCTTT. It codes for CASSVNRGTEALF.

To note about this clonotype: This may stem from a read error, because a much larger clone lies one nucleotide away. The CDR3, as DNA: TGTGCCAGCAGTCCAATAGTCGCGGGACAGGGTGTAGATGCGCAGTATTTT. It yields the protein CASSPIVAGQGVDAQYF. J is TRBJ2-3 and V is TRBV12-3 or TRBV12-4; 9 bases are a match to TRBD1. CDR3 length: 17 residues.

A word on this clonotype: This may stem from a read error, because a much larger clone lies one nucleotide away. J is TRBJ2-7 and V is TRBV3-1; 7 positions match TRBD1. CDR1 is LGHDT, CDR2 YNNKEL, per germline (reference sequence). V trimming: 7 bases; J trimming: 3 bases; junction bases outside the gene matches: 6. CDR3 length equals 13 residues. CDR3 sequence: CASNWAGGYEQYF. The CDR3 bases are TGTGCCAGCAACTGGGCAGGGGGCTACGAGCAGTACTTC.

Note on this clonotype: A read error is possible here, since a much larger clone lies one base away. The CDR3 DNA reads TGTGTCAGCAGCCTACAGGGGGCTGGCGAGCAGTACTTC. This translates into CVSSLQGAGEQYF. This rearrangement joins TRBV12-3 or TRBV12-4 to TRBJ2-7, with TRBD1 identical over 9 bases. This CDR3 spans 13 amino acids.

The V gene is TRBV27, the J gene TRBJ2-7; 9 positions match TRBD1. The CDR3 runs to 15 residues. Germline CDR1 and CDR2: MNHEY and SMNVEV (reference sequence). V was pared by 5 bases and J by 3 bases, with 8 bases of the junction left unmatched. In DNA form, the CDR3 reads TGTGCCAGCAGTCAGACAGGGGGTTCTGGCTACGAGCAGTACTTC. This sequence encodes CASSQTGGSGYEQYF.

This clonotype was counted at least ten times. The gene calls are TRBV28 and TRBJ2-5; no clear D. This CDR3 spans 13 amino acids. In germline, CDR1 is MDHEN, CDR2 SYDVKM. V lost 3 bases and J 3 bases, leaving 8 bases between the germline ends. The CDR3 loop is CASSFVGEETQYF. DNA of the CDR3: TGTGCCAGCAGTTTTGTAGGCGAAGAGACCCAGTACTTC.

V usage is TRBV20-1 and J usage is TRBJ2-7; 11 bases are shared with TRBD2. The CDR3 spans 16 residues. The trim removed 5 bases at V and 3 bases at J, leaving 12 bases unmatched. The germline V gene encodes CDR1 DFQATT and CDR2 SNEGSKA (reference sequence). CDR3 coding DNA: TGCAGTGCTCCTACCCCGGGACTAGCGGATTTCTACGAGCAGTACTTC. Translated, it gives CSAPTPGLADFYEQYF.

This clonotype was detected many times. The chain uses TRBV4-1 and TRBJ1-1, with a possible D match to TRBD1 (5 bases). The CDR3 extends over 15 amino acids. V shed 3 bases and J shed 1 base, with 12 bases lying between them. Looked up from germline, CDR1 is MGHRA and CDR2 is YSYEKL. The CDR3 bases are TGCGCCAGCAGCCAGCCCGGGACCCAGAACACTGAAGCTTTCTTT. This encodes CASSQPGTQNTEAFF.